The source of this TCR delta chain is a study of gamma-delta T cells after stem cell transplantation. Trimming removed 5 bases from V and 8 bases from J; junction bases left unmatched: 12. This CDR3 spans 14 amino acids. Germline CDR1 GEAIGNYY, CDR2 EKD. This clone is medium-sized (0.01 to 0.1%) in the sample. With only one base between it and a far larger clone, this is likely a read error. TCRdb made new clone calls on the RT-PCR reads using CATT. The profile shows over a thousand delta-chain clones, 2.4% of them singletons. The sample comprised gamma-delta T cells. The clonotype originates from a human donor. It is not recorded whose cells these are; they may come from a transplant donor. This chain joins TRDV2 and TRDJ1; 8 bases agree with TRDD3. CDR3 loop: CACGPLRGDKKLIF. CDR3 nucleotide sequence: TGTGCCTGTGGCCCGTTACGGGGGGATAAAAAACTCATCTTT.